A single sample is the source of the 13 T cell receptor beta chains below, sequenced in a study of T cell responses to AZD1222 COVID-19 vaccine. Clones were read by immunoSEQ multiplex PCR, and TCRdb kept only the in-frame ones, dropping some. The table includes approximately 140,000 clones, 90% to 95% detected once. The source material was peripheral blood, sampled on day 0 of MenACWY control vaccination. The receptor source for this set is an adult in good health.

The chain recombines TRBV11-2 with TRBJ2-5; 15 nucleotides agree with TRBD2. The CDR3 loop spans 16 amino acids. Germline V gives CDR1 SGHAT, CDR2 FQNNGV. Trimming at V came to 3 bases and at J to 7 bases, leaving 6 bases not matched to a gene. The CDR3 sequence is CASSFPGTSGRLTQYF. CDR3 DNA: TGTGCCAGCAGCTTTCCCGGGACTAGCGGGAGGTTGACCCAGTACTTC.

This chain uses TRBV3-1 (or the pseudogene TRBV3-2) with TRBJ1-1, with unresolved D. There are 13 residues in the CDR3. Germline V CDR1 and CDR2: LGHDT, YNNKEL (reference sequence). V lost 8 bases and J lost 0, with 10 bases in between. CDR3 nucleotides: TGTGCCAGCCGGACCGGCATGAACACTGAAGCTTTCTTT. As protein: CASRTGMNTEAFF.

The genes are TRBV6-2 or TRBV6-3 and TRBJ2-7; weak D call: TRBD1 (6 bases). The CDR3 has 12 amino acids. Trimming cost V 6 bases and J 4 bases, with 10 bases left between them. Germline V lookup: CDR1 MNHEY, CDR2 SVGEGT. CDR3 region: CASSRTVYEQYF. CDR3 bases: TGTGCCAGCAGCCGGACAGTATACGAGCAGTACTTC.

J is TRBJ1-2 and V is TRBV19; possible D gene TRBD1, 5 bases. The CDR3 extends over 15 amino acids. CDR1 and CDR2 (germline): LNHDA, SQIVND (reference sequence). V shed 7 bases and J shed 4 bases, with 19 bases lying between them. CDR3 in DNA: TGTGCCAGTAACGCCCCCGCCCAGGGAGGCTATGGCTACACCTTC. Translation: CASNAPAQGGYGYTF.

The V and J genes are TRBV24-1 and TRBJ1-2; D ambiguous. V dropped 5 bases and J dropped 1 base, with 7 bases sitting between them. Germline assignment: CDR1 KGHDR and CDR2 SFDVKD. This CDR3 contains 13 residues. As DNA, the CDR3 is TGTGCCACCAGTGCTGGGAATAACTATGGCTACACCTTC. As protein: CATSAGNNYGYTF.

V is TRBV19 and J is TRBJ2-7; perhaps TRBD2 as D (6 bases). Trimming stripped 5 bases from V and 4 bases from J, with 12 bases between. The CDR3 totals 13 residues. CDR1 LNHDA and CDR2 SQIVND come from the germline V gene (reference sequence). The chain's CDR3 is CASSFTSSYEQYF. The CDR3 DNA reads as TGTGCCAGTAGTTTTACTAGCAGTTACGAGCAGTACTTC.

The V and J genes are TRBV9 and TRBJ2-7; 10 bases map to TRBD1. The V gene end was trimmed by 0 bases and the J gene end by 5 bases; junction bases not matched to a gene: 8. The germline CDR1 and CDR2 sequences are SGDLS and YYNGEE. There are 16 residues in the CDR3. The CDR3 protein is CASSVVAGQGVHEQYF. DNA for the CDR3: TGTGCCAGCAGCGTAGTGGCAGGACAGGGGGTCCACGAGCAGTACTTC.

The rearrangement links TRBV21-1 to TRBJ2-5; the table's D call, TRBD2, was not checked against the DNA. TRBV21-1 is flagged as a pseudogene. There are 14 residues in the CDR3. Written as DNA, the CDR3 is TGTGCCAGCAGCAAAGTAATAGAATGTAGGACCCAGTACTTC. Translated, it gives CASSKVIECRTQYF.

In nucleotides, the CDR3 is TGTGCCAGCAGTCGGGGACGGAGCTACGAGCAGTACTTC. It codes for CASSRGRSYEQYF. The chain employs TRBV28 and TRBJ2-7; either TRBD1 or TRBD2 may supply D (5 bases each). The germline CDR1 and CDR2 sequences are MDHEN and SYDVKM. Trimming left V 5 bases short and J 3 bases short, with 11 bases between. The CDR3 contains 13 residues. Variable domain in full (rest from reference TRBV28 and TRBJ2-7): DVKVTQSSRYLVKRTGEKVFLECVQDMDHENMFWYRQDPGLGLRLIYFSYDVKMKEKGDIPEGYSVSREKKERFSLILESASTNQTSMYLCASSRGRSYEQYFGPGTRLTVT.

V is TRBV5-1 and J is TRBJ1-1; D gene uncertain. Germline V gene data show CDR1 as SGHRS and CDR2 as YFSETQ. The CDR3 is 16 amino acids. Trimming pared 4 bases from V and 0 bases from J, leaving 16 bases between. The CDR3 DNA sequence: TGCGCCAGCAGCCCCGGGAGATACCCATTGAACACTGAAGCTTTCTTT. Amino acid sequence: CASSPGRYPLNTEAFF.

The chain recombines TRBV5-4 with TRBJ1-5; no reliable D call. Trimming cost V 3 bases and J 6 bases, with 10 bases left between them. The CDR3 covers 13 residues. From germline, CDR1 is SGHNT and CDR2 YYREEE (reference sequence). CDR3 sequence: CASSYEGSQPQHF. The CDR3 nucleotides read TGTGCCAGCAGCTACGAGGGAAGTCAGCCCCAGCATTTT. Combining the CDR3 with reference TRBV5-4 and TRBJ1-5 gives the whole variable domain ETGVTQSPTHLIKTRGQQVTLRCSSQSGHNTVSWYQQALGQGPQFIFQYYREEENGRGNFPPRFSGLQFPNYSSELNVNALELDDSALYLCASSYEGSQPQHFGDGTRLSIL.

V gene TRBV19 combines with J gene TRBJ1-1, with 7 bases lining up with TRBD1. Germline values: CDR1 LNHDA, CDR2 SQIVND (reference sequence). The V gene end was trimmed by 5 bases and the J gene end by 6 bases; junction bases not matched to a gene: 3. The CDR3 has 12 amino acids. The CDR3: CASSAGQAEAFF. DNA of the CDR3: TGTGCCAGTAGTGCCGGACAGGCTGAAGCTTTCTTT. The whole variable domain, remainder taken from reference TRBV19 and TRBJ1-1, is DGGITQSPKYLFRKEGQNVTLSCEQNLNHDAMYWYRQDPGQGLRLIYYSQIVNDFQKGDIAEGYSVSREKKESFPLTVTSAQKNPTAFYLCASSAGQAEAFFGQGTRLTVV.

The chain links TRBV27 to TRBJ1-1; maybe TRBD1 (6 bases). Trimming removed 4 bases at V and 1 base at J, with 10 bases between. This CDR3 is 14 amino acids long. Germline CDR1 reads MNHEY; CDR2 reads SMNVEV (reference sequence). The CDR3 loop reads CASSYSDRNTEAFF. The CDR3 coding sequence is TGTGCCAGCAGTTACTCGGACAGGAACACTGAAGCTTTCTTT.